The next 17 T cell receptor beta chains were all read from a single sample in a study of cytotoxic CD8 clonotypes in ibrutinib-treated CLL. Assay: immunoSEQ multiplex PCR; the TCRdb copy retains only in-frame clones and omits some. The sample has 27,000 or so clones, 85% seen once. The sample consisted of PBMCs, taken after 24 months of ibrutinib treatment. The receptors come from a human donor with chronic lymphocytic leukemia.

V is TRBV5-6 and J is TRBJ1-6, with 7 bases identical to TRBD1. CDR1 is SGHDT, CDR2 YYEEEE, per germline. V was pared by 6 bases and J by 3 bases, with 6 bases of the junction left unmatched. The CDR3 is made up of 15 amino acids. The CDR3 nucleotides read TGTGCCAGCACCGTGACAGGGATCTATAATTCACCCCTCCACTTT. Encoded protein: CASTVTGIYNSPLHF. Complete variable domain (other parts from reference TRBV5-6 and TRBJ1-6): DAGVTQSPTHLIKTRGQQVTLRCSPKSGHDTVSWYQQALGQGPQFIFQYYEEEERQRGNFPDRFSGHQFPNYSSELNVNALLLGDSALYLCASTVTGIYNSPLHFGNGTRLTVT.

J is TRBJ1-6 and V is TRBV19; TRBD1 agrees at 8 bases. The CDR3 covers 17 residues. The germline V gene has CDR1 LNHDA and CDR2 SQIVND (reference sequence). The V gene end was trimmed by 1 base and the J gene end by 9 bases; junction bases not matched to a gene: 11. The CDR3 DNA reads as TGTGCCAGTAGTATAGCTCCGGGACAGGCCGGGGCTTCACCCCTCCACTTT. Translating gives CASSIAPGQAGASPLHF.

V gene TRBV9 combines with J gene TRBJ2-6; TRBD1 is a possible D gene (6 bases). The germline V gene has CDR1 SGDLS and CDR2 YYNGEE. The CDR3 runs 17 residues. V lost 5 bases and J 3 bases, leaving 18 bases between the germline ends. The CDR3 DNA reads as TGTGCCAGCAGTCCTCTAGACACAGGGCTTGGGGCCAACGTCCTGACTTTC. As protein: CASSPLDTGLGANVLTF. Complete variable domain (other parts from reference TRBV9 and TRBJ2-6): DSGVTQTPKHLITATGQRVTLRCSPRSGDLSVYWYQQSLDQGLQFLIQYYNGEERAKGNILERFSAQQFPDLHSELNLSSLELGDSALYFCASSPLDTGLGANVLTFGAGSRLTVL.

The rearrangement links TRBV5-1 to TRBJ1-6, with unresolved D. Per the germline V gene, CDR1 is SGHRS and CDR2 is YFSETQ. The CDR3 runs to 14 residues. Trimming stripped 4 bases from V and 8 bases from J, with 13 bases between. The CDR3 DNA is TGCGCCAGCAGCCAAAACATTAGGGATTCACCCCTCCACTTT. This translates into CASSQNIRDSPLHF. The variable domain in full, completed from reference TRBV5-1 and TRBJ1-6, reads KAGVTQTPRYLIKTRGQQVTLSCSPISGHRSVSWYQQTPGQGLQFLFEYFSETQRNKGNFPGRFSGRQFSNSRSEMNVSTLELGDSALYLCASSQNIRDSPLHFGNGTRLTVT.

This chain uses TRBV6-1 with TRBJ2-5, with D tentatively TRBD2 (7 bases). The CDR3 contains 15 residues. Germline V gene lookup returns CDR1 MNHNS and CDR2 SASEGT. Trimming removed 3 bases from V and 4 bases from J, with 15 bases in between. In DNA, the CDR3 is TGTGCCAGCAGTGAGGGCGGGGGCAAGAGAGAGACCCAGTACTTC. Translating it yields CASSEGGGKRETQYF.

The V gene is TRBV7-9, the J gene TRBJ2-7; no reliable D call. Per germline, CDR1 SEHNR and CDR2 FQNEAQ (reference sequence). The ends were cut back, 8 bases at V and 2 bases at J, with 4 bases in the middle. The CDR3 runs to 10 residues. CDR3 region: CASGTYEQYF. In DNA form, the CDR3 reads TGTGCCAGCGGGACCTACGAGCAGTACTTC. The full variable domain, in which reference TRBV7-9 and TRBJ2-7 provide the parts outside the CDR3, is DTGVSQNPRHKITKRGQNVTFRCDPISEHNRLYWYRQTLGQGPEFLTYFQNEAQLEKSRLLSDRFSAERPKGSFSTLEIQRTEQGDSAMYLCASGTYEQYFGPGTRLTVT.

This rearrangement joins TRBV5-4 to TRBJ2-3; possibly TRBD2 for D (6 bases). Germline CDR1 and CDR2: SGHNT and YYREEE (reference sequence). This CDR3 has 15 residues. Trimming took 0 bases from V and 6 from J, leaving 14 bases between them. The CDR3 here is CASSLGPGTQDTQYF. The CDR3 nucleotides read TGTGCCAGCAGCTTGGGACCCGGGACTCAGGATACGCAGTATTTT. The whole variable domain, remainder taken from reference TRBV5-4 and TRBJ2-3, is ETGVTQSPTHLIKTRGQQVTLRCSSQSGHNTVSWYQQALGQGPQFIFQYYREEENGRGNFPPRFSGLQFPNYSSELNVNALELDDSALYLCASSLGPGTQDTQYFGPGTRLTVL.

The rearrangement uses TRBV6-6 and TRBJ1-5, with D uncertain. Germline loops: CDR1 MNHNY, CDR2 SVGAGI (reference sequence). The V gene lost 6 bases and the J gene lost 4 bases, with 13 bases spanning the gap. The CDR3 has 14 residues. The DNA for the CDR3 is TGTGCCAGCAGCCTCGACGGACGGAATCAGCCCCAGCATTTT. Protein product: CASSLDGRNQPQHF.

The J gene is TRBJ2-5, the V gene TRBV15; 8 positions agree with TRBD1. Germline CDR1 is LNHNV and CDR2 is YYDKDF (reference sequence). V dropped 1 base and J dropped 5; count of bases not matched to a gene: 9. The CDR3 covers 16 residues. CDR3 coding DNA: TGTGCCACCAGCAGAGGCCGGACAGGGACGGGCGAGACCCAGTACTTC. This gives the protein CATSRGRTGTGETQYF.

The V and J genes are TRBV9 and TRBJ1-1; 7 positions match TRBD1. The junction had 9 bases not matched to a gene; V was cut back by 2 bases and J by 5 bases. The CDR3 covers 15 residues. Germline V lookup: CDR1 SGDLS, CDR2 YYNGEE. Here the CDR3 reads CASSVTTGWETEAFF. DNA of the CDR3: TGTGCCAGCAGCGTCACGACAGGGTGGGAAACTGAAGCTTTCTTT.

The chain employs TRBV7-2 and TRBJ2-5; either TRBD1 or TRBD2 may fit D (5 bases each). Germline V CDR1 and CDR2: SGHTA, FQGNSA. Between the trimmed V and J ends, which lost 5 bases and 1 base, there was a span of 17 bases. This CDR3 region has 16 residues. In DNA form, the CDR3 reads TGTGCCAGCAGCCTCGCGGCAGGGACCAGCCAAGAGACCCAGTACTTC. Amino acid sequence: CASSLAAGTSQETQYF.

CDR3 residues: CASSYSVGYEQYF. The DNA for the CDR3 is TGTGCCAGCAGTTACTCGGTTGGCTACGAGCAGTACTTC. The V and J genes are TRBV6-5 and TRBJ2-7; the D is unclear. This CDR3 has 13 residues. The V end lost 0 bases, the J end lost 3 bases, and 6 bases lay between the germline ends. The germline V gene has CDR1 MNHEY and CDR2 SVGAGI.

V usage is TRBV29-1 and J usage is TRBJ1-6; tentative D call: TRBD1 (5 bases). The CDR3 runs 13 residues. Germline CDR1 reads SQVTM; CDR2 reads ANQGSEA. Trimming removed 7 bases at V and 1 base at J, with 8 bases between. For the CDR3, the DNA is TGCAGCGCCCGGGGGTCCTATAATTCACCCCTCCACTTT. This encodes CSARGSYNSPLHF. The entire variable domain, with the rest obtained from reference TRBV29-1 and TRBJ1-6, is as follows: SAVISQKPSRDICQRGTSLTIQCQVDSQVTMMFWYRQQPGQSLTLIATANQGSEATYESGFVIDKFPISRPNLTFSTLTVSNMSPEDSSIYLCSARGSYNSPLHFGNGTRLTVT.

The chain carries TRBV5-6 and TRBJ2-5; D is uncertain. The CDR3 is 14 amino acids. Trimming left V 1 base short and J 2 bases short, with 9 bases between. Germline loops: CDR1 SGHDT, CDR2 YYEEEE. The CDR3 here is CASSLPTEQETQYF. CDR3 bases: TGTGCCAGCAGCTTGCCCACAGAGCAAGAGACCCAGTACTTC. Supplemented by reference TRBV5-6 and TRBJ2-5, the full variable domain reads DAGVTQSPTHLIKTRGQQVTLRCSPKSGHDTVSWYQQALGQGPQFIFQYYEEEERQRGNFPDRFSGHQFPNYSSELNVNALLLGDSALYLCASSLPTEQETQYFGPGTRLLVL.

The gene calls are TRBV5-1 and TRBJ2-7, with 11 bases fitting TRBD2. Germline V gene sequence: CDR1 SGHRS, CDR2 YFSETQ. The CDR3 contains 17 residues. J was trimmed by 1 base and V by 1 base; bases with no gene match: 7. CDR3 loop: CASSLFPSGGISYEQYF. In DNA, the CDR3 is TGCGCCAGCAGCTTGTTTCCTAGCGGGGGGATTTCCTACGAGCAGTACTTC.

This sequence joins TRBV25-1 and TRBJ1-1, with D possibly TRBD1 on 5 matching bases. The V gene lost 2 bases and the J gene lost 7 bases, with 11 bases spanning the gap. Germline V gene data show CDR1 as MGHDK and CDR2 as SYGVNS. The CDR3 is 13 residues long. The CDR3 DNA sequence: TGTGCCAGCAGTGAACAGGGAAAACTTGAAGCTTTCTTT. Translated, it gives CASSEQGKLEAFF.

The genes are TRBV29-1 and TRBJ2-3; 8 nucleotides match TRBD1. The J segment lost 0 bases and the V segment lost 6 bases, leaving 8 bases of the junction unmatched. The CDR3 runs 15 residues. CDR1 and CDR2 (germline): SQVTM, ANQGSEA. The CDR3 coding sequence is TGCAGCGTGGGGACAGGAGTCTCTAGCACAGATACGCAGTATTTT. Translation gives CSVGTGVSSTDTQYF.